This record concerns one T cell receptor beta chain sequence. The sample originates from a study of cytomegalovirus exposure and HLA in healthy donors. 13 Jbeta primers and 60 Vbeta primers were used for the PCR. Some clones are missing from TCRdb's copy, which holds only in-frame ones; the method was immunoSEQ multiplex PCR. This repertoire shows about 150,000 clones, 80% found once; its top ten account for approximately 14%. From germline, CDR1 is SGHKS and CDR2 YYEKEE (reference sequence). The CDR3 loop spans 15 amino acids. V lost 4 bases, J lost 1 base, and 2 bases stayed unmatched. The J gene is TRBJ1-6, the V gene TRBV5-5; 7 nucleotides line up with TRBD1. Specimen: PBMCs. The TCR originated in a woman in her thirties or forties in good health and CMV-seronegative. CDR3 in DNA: TGTGCCAGCAGCCTGGGACAGTCCTATAATTCACCCCTCCACTTT. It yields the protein CASSLGQSYNSPLHF.